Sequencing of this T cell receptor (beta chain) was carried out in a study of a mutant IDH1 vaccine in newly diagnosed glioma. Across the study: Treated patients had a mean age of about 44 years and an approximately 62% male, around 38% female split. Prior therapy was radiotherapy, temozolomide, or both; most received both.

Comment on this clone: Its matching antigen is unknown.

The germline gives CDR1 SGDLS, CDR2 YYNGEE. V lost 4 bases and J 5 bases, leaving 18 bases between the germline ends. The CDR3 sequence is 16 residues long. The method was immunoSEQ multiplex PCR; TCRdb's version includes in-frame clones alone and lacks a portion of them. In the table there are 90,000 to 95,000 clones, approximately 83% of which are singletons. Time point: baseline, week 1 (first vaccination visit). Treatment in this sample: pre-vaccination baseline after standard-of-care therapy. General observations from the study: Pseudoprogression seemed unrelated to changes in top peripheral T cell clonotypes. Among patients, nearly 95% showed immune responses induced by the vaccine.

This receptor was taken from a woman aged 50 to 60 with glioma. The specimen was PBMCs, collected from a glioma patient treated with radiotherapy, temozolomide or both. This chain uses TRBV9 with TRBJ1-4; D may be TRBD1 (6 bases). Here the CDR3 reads CASSPQRGRGNEKLFF. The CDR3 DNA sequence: TGTGCCAGCAGCCCCCAACGGGGGCGGGGAAATGAAAAACTGTTTTTT.